What follows is one T cell receptor (beta chain) and its context. Losses at the gene ends were 6 bases for V and 6 bases for J; bases not matched to a gene: 18. This CDR3 comprises 17 residues. Germline V gene lookup returns CDR1 MNHEY and CDR2 SVGEGT. This specimen belongs to a study of blood T cells in healthy people across ages. A J-beta primer mix and a sample-barcoded 5' primer were used in a second PCR of roughly 6 to 11 cycles. TCRdb ran MiXCR on the 5' RACE reads and lists one entry per CDR3 protein. The sample yields approximately 1,700,000 distinct CDR3 sequences, roughly 43% seen once. Specimen: blood. The chain carries TRBV6-2 or TRBV6-3 and TRBJ2-3; 7 bases agree with TRBD1. This clonotype originated in a human donor in good health. CDR3: CASSGSFGRQGQDTQYF. CDR3 DNA: TGTGCCAGCAGCGGGTCGTTTGGCCGACAGGGTCAGGATACGCAGTATTTT.